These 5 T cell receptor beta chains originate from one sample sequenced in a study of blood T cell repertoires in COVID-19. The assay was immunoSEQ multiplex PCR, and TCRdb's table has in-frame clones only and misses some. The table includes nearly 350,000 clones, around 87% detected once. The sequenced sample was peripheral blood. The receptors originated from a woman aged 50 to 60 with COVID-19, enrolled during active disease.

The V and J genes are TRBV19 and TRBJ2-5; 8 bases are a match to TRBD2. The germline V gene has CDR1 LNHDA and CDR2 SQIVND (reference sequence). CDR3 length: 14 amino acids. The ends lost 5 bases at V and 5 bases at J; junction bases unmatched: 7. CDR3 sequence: CASSPRTSWETQYF. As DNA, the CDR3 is TGTGCCAGTAGTCCGAGGACTAGCTGGGAGACCCAGTACTTC.

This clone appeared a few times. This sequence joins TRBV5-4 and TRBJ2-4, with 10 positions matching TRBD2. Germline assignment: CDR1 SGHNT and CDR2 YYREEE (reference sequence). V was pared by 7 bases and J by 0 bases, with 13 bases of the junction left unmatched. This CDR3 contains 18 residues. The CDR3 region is CASGRLAGDRVAKNIQYF. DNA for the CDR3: TGTGCCAGCGGGAGGCTAGCGGGAGATCGGGTAGCCAAAAACATTCAGTACTTC.

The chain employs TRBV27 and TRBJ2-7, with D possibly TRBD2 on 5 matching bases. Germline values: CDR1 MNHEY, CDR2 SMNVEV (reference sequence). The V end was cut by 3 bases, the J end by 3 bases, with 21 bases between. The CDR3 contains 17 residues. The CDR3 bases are TGTGCCAGCAGTTTCCGGACCTTGGCGGGCCCCTACTACGAGCAGTACTTC. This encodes CASSFRTLAGPYYEQYF.

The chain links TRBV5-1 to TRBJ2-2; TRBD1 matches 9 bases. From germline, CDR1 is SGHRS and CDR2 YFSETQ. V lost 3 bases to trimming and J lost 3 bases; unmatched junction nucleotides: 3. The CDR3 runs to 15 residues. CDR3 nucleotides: TGCGCCAGCAGCTGGGGGGACAGGGACACCGGGGAGCTGTTTTTT. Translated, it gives CASSWGDRDTGELFF.

The CDR3 here is CASSFGTSGKEETQYF. DNA of the CDR3: TGTGCCAGTAGTTTCGGGACTAGCGGAAAGGAAGAGACCCAGTACTTC. The rearrangement joins TRBV19 to TRBJ2-5, with 11 bases that match TRBD2. The trim removed 5 bases at V and 3 bases at J, leaving 8 bases unmatched. CDR1 is LNHDA and CDR2 is SQIVND in the germline V gene (reference sequence). The CDR3 loop spans 16 amino acids.